This T cell receptor (beta chain) was found in a study of T cell responses to AZD1222 COVID-19 vaccine. Sequencing was performed with immunoSEQ multiplex PCR; in TCRdb, only in-frame clones are kept and a portion is missing. The data hold tens of thousands of clones, with roughly 87% observed a single time. Trimming cost V 1 base and J 7 bases, with 5 bases left between them. Germline values: CDR1 DFQATT, CDR2 SNEGSKA (reference sequence). The CDR3 extends over 11 amino acids. The TCR comes from an adult in good health. The sample was peripheral blood, taken on day 0 of AZD1222 vaccination. V gene TRBV20-1 combines with J gene TRBJ2-1; D may be TRBD1 or TRBD2 (5 bases each). The CDR3 DNA follows: TGCAGTGCTAGAGGGGGGAATGAGCAGTTCTTC. Translated, it gives CSARGGNEQFF.